This T cell receptor beta chain was recorded in a study of cytomegalovirus exposure and HLA in healthy donors. The V and J ends lost 4 bases and 2 bases respectively, with 9 bases between them. The CDR3 totals 14 residues. Germline V gives CDR1 SGHTA, CDR2 FQGNSA. Assay used: immunoSEQ multiplex PCR; TCRdb lists only in-frame clones, some missing. The repertoire has approximately 220,000 clones, roughly 88% of them found once; the top ten carry about 14%. The TCR was taken from a woman aged 25-40 years in good health and CMV-seropositive. What was sequenced was PBMCs. V and J are TRBV7-2 and TRBJ1-5; tentatively, D is TRBD1 (6 bases). The CDR3 DNA reads as TGTGCCAGCAGCTCTAACAGGGGCAATCAGCCCCAGCATTTT. It encodes CASSSNRGNQPQHF.